This is a list of T cell receptor beta chains from one sample in a study of persistence of HIV-infected CD4 T cells. Clones were read by immunoSEQ multiplex PCR, and TCRdb kept only the in-frame ones, dropping some. The repertoire includes about 64,000 clones, roughly 77% of them detected once, and under 2% sits in the top ten. Their antigen targets remain unknown. Sequences were derived from CD4+ T cells sorted from PBMCs after roughly 18-hour stimulation, sampled from a patient who received antiretroviral therapy. The receptors were sampled from an adult man with HIV who was CMV-seropositive. The CDR3 runs from the conserved cysteine through the conserved F or W. A D gene is named only where the DNA matches it firmly. Clone size is stated in some rows and not others, as once, few, many or a class when expanded.

15 | - | TRBJ1-3 | TRBV5-1 | - | CASSLEGVSGNTIYF | TGCGCCAGCAGCTTGGAGGGGGTGTCTGGAAACACCATATATTTT
15 | TRBD1 | TRBJ2-7 | TRBV18 | - | CASSPNLDRGAEQYF | TGTGCCAGCTCACCCAACCTGGACAGGGGAGCCGAGCAGTACTTC
15 | - | TRBJ2-1 | TRBV27 | - | CASSWDRTGNNEQFF | TGTGCCAGCAGTTGGGATAGGACGGGAAATAATGAGCAGTTCTTC
14 | - | TRBJ1-5 | TRBV3-1/TRBV3-2 | few | CASSQGVTNQPQHF | TGTGCCAGCAGCCAAGGGGTTACGAATCAGCCCCAGCATTTT
13 | - | TRBJ2-7 | TRBV19 | few | CASSKGLRYEQYF | TGTGCCAGTAGTAAGGGACTCCGCTACGAGCAGTACTTC
13 | - | TRBJ1-3 | TRBV6-5 | - | CASEGFSGNTIYF | TGTGCCTCTGAGGGGTTCTCTGGAAACACCATATATTTT
15 | - | TRBJ2-7 | TRBV6-5 | - | CAVASTGLPPYEQYF | TGTGCCGTCGCCAGTACGGGGCTTCCCCCCTACGAGCAGTACTTC
13 | - | TRBJ1-2 | TRBV6-1 | - | CASSERHGYGYTF | TGTGCCAGCAGTGAAAGGCATGGCTATGGCTACACCTTC
15 | - | TRBJ1-2 | TRBV5-1 | - | CASSLADNPQHGYTF | TGCGCCAGCAGCTTGGCAGACAACCCTCAACATGGCTACACCTTC
15 | - | TRBJ1-3 | TRBV5-1 | - | CASSLTTDPGNTIYF | TGCGCCAGCAGCTTAACCACAGACCCTGGAAACACCATATATTTT
15 | - | TRBJ2-7 | TRBV7-2 | - | CASSLDGGSSYEQYF | TGTGCCAGCAGCTTAGACGGGGGCAGCTCCTACGAGCAGTACTTC
13 | - | TRBJ1-3 | TRBV11-3 | - | CASSSEAGNTIYF | TGTGCCAGCAGCTCCGAGGCTGGAAACACCATATATTTT
15 | TRBD2 | TRBJ2-2 | TRBV24-1 | - | CATSDPGLANRELFF | TGTGCCACCAGTGACCCGGGACTAGCAAACCGGGAGCTGTTTTTT
17 | - | TRBJ2-6 | TRBV9 | - | CASSPLGGGSGANVLTF | TGTGCCAGCAGCCCCCTCGGAGGGGGCTCTGGGGCCAACGTCCTGACTTTC
14 | TRBD1 | TRBJ2-7 | TRBV2 | once | CASRADATGGEQYF | TGTGCCAGCAGAGCCGACGCTACAGGGGGCGAGCAGTACTTC
13 | - | TRBJ1-2 | TRBV19 | - | CASRPRQGYGYTF | TGTGCCAGTAGACCCAGGCAAGGCTATGGCTACACCTTC
13 | - | TRBJ1-1 | TRBV12-3/TRBV12-4 | medium-sized | CASMDSMNTEAFF | TGTGCCAGCATGGACAGTATGAACACTGAAGCTTTCTTT
16 | TRBD1 | TRBJ2-1 | TRBV5-6 | - | CASSTPGTESYNEQFF | TGTGCCAGCAGTACTCCCGGGACAGAGTCCTACAATGAGCAGTTCTTC
15 | TRBD2 | TRBJ2-3 | TRBV6-5 | - | CASTRGGQKANTQYF | TGTGCCAGCACCCGGGGGGGGCAGAAAGCCAATACGCAGTATTTT
14 | - | TRBJ2-1 | TRBV9 | - | CASTLGGAYNEQFF | TGTGCCAGCACCCTGGGGGGGGCATACAATGAGCAGTTCTTC
16 | - | TRBJ1-6 | TRBV13 | - | CASSSTANVYNSPLHF | TGTGCCAGCAGCTCCACAGCTAACGTCTATAATTCACCCCTCCACTTT
13 | - | TRBJ1-2 | TRBV7-9 | few | CASSKENLDGYTF | TGTGCCAGCAGCAAGGAAAACCTTGACGGCTACACCTTC
16 | - | TRBJ1-2 | TRBV13 | - | CASSFKTQALNYGYTF | TGTGCCAGCAGCTTCAAAACACAGGCTCTTAACTATGGCTACACCTTC
15 | TRBD2 | TRBJ2-2 | TRBV6-5 | once | CASALAGGLNGELFF | TGTGCCAGCGCCTTAGCGGGGGGCCTTAACGGGGAGCTGTTTTTT
15 | TRBD2 | TRBJ2-3 | TRBV11-2 | - | CASSLGVGRVDTQYF | TGTGCCAGCAGCTTAGGGGTCGGGAGGGTGGATACGCAGTATTTT
14 | - | TRBJ1-3 | TRBV2 | - | CASSGLDWGNTIYF | TGTGCCAGCAGTGGGCTTGACTGGGGAAACACCATATATTTT
14 | - | TRBJ1-2 | TRBV15 | once | CATSRGQGFGGYTF | TGTGCCACCAGCAGAGGGCAGGGATTTGGTGGCTACACCTTC
13 | - | TRBJ1-5 | TRBV6-5 | - | CAGQSYSNQPQHF | TGTGCCGGACAGTCATATAGCAATCAGCCCCAGCATTTT
15 | TRBD1 | TRBJ1-5 | TRBV10-2 | - | CASSEFYRGDQPQHF | TGCGCCAGCAGTGAGTTTTACAGGGGAGATCAGCCCCAGCATTTT
13 | - | TRBJ2-7 | TRBV7-9 | - | CASSLAGGHEQYF | TGTGCCAGCAGCTTAGCAGGTGGACACGAGCAGTACTTC
16 | TRBD1 | TRBJ1-5 | TRBV7-9 | - | CASSSSGQGANQPQHF | TGTGCCAGCAGCTCTAGTGGACAGGGGGCCAATCAGCCCCAGCATTTT
13 | - | TRBJ1-2 | TRBV5-4 | - | CASSFDRRYGYTF | TGTGCCAGCAGCTTTGACAGGCGCTATGGCTACACCTTC
13 | - | TRBJ2-3 | TRBV24-1 | - | CATSMTSQSPQYF | TGTGCCACCTCTATGACTAGTCAATCCCCGCAGTATTTT
14 | - | TRBJ1-5 | TRBV6-2/TRBV6-3 | - | CASSLTHGGQPQHF | TGTGCCAGCAGTTTAACTCACGGCGGTCAGCCCCAGCATTTT
14 | - | TRBJ2-3 | TRBV15 | - | CATSRGGSTDTQYF | TGTGCCACCAGCAGAGGTGGAAGCACAGATACGCAGTATTTT
16 | - | TRBJ1-6 | TRBV7-2 | - | CASRPIGQAYNSPLHF | TGTGCCAGCAGACCTATCGGGCAGGCCTATAATTCACCCCTCCACTTT
15 | - | TRBJ2-3 | TRBV5-1 | - | CASSSDGTSTDTQYF | TGCGCCAGCAGCTCCGACGGAACTAGCACAGATACGCAGTATTTT
14 | - | TRBJ2-1 | TRBV6-5 | - | CASSRQYSYNEQFF | TGTGCCAGCAGCCGACAGTACTCCTACAATGAGCAGTTCTTC
11 | - | TRBJ1-1 | TRBV6-5 | - | CASVSNTEAFF | TGTGCCAGCGTGTCGAACACTGAAGCTTTCTTT
16 | - | TRBJ1-3 | TRBV7-9 | - | CASSLRGAFSGNTIYF | TGTGCCAGCAGCTTGAGGGGGGCTTTCTCTGGAAACACCATATATTTT
13 | - | TRBJ1-1 | TRBV27 | - | CASISLMNTEAFF | TGTGCCAGCATATCATTAATGAACACTGAAGCTTTCTTT
17 | TRBD2 | TRBJ2-7 | TRBV4-2 | few | CASSQVGLAGDSYEQYF | TGTGCCAGCAGCCAAGTAGGCCTAGCGGGGGACTCCTACGAGCAGTACTTC
15 | - | TRBJ2-7 | TRBV5-1 | - | CASSLREGGSYEQYF | TGCGCCAGCAGCTTGAGAGAGGGGGGATCCTACGAGCAGTACTTC
12 | - | TRBJ2-1 | TRBV28 | few | CASSLWGNEQFF | TGTGCCAGCAGTTTGTGGGGGAATGAGCAGTTCTTC
18 | - | TRBJ1-4 | TRBV5-1 | - | CASSLSSRGTGMNEKLFF | TGCGCCAGCAGCTTGAGTAGTAGGGGTACAGGTATGAATGAAAAACTGTTTTTT
15 | - | TRBJ1-2 | TRBV28 | - | CASSLSSRGTYGYTF | TGTGCCAGCAGTTTATCTAGCAGGGGAACCTATGGCTACACCTTC
18 | - | TRBJ1-2 | TRBV19 | - | CASSKRGTPKADNYGYTF | TGTGCCAGTAGTAAAAGGGGGACGCCGAAGGCTGATAACTATGGCTACACCTTC
16 | - | TRBJ1-1 | TRBV28 | - | CASSLGGNLRSTEAFF | TGTGCCAGCAGTTTAGGGGGCAATCTCCGGAGCACTGAAGCTTTCTTT
17 | - | TRBJ2-3 | TRBV5-1 | - | CASSLYLMAFPEDTQYF | TGCGCCAGCAGCTTGTACTTGATGGCTTTTCCAGAAGATACGCAGTATTTT